The 29 T cell receptor beta chains below all came from one sample that was sequenced in a study of blood T cell repertoires in COVID-19. Assay: immunoSEQ multiplex PCR; the TCRdb copy retains only in-frame clones and omits some. The sample holds fewer than 350,000 clones, less than 85% seen once. The sequencing input was PBMCs or T cells enriched from blood (not recorded which). All receptors come from a woman in her twenties or thirties who had been exposed to COVID-19.

In this sample, this clone turned up once. The chain has TRBV7-9 and TRBJ2-1, with 10 bases that match TRBD2. Germline V CDR1 and CDR2: SEHNR, FQNEAQ (reference sequence). V dropped 5 bases and J dropped 6; count of bases not matched to a gene: 10. There are 16 residues in the CDR3. The CDR3 reads CASSAKQLAGINEQFF. CDR3 nucleotides: TGTGCCAGCAGCGCCAAGCAACTAGCGGGGATCAATGAGCAGTTCTTC.

This clone was observed a handful of times. V usage is TRBV7-6 and J usage is TRBJ2-7, with D unresolved. The CDR3 has 13 amino acids. Trimming stripped 2 bases from V and 1 base from J, with 6 bases between. Germline V lookup: CDR1 SGHVS, CDR2 FNYEAQ. The CDR3 protein is CASSLSQSYEQYF. CDR3 nucleotides: TGTGCCAGCAGCTTATCACAGTCCTACGAGCAGTACTTC.

This chain links TRBV18 with TRBJ1-5; TRBD1 agrees at 8 bases. Germline assignment: CDR1 KGHSH and CDR2 LQKENI. Trimming took 6 bases from V and 0 from J; bases not matched to a gene: 25. CDR3 size: 22 residues. The CDR3, as DNA: TGTGCCAGCTCGTCACTGCCTTGGGGCGAGACAGGGGAACTCAATAGCAATCAGCCCCAGCATTTT. Amino acids: CASSSLPWGETGELNSNQPQHF.

The chain uses TRBV5-1 and TRBJ1-1; TRBD1 matches 7 bases. The germline CDR1 and CDR2 sequences are SGHRS and YFSETQ. Germline trimming cut 4 bases from V and 5 bases from J; bases unmatched to any gene: 11. The CDR3 covers 15 residues. CDR3 sequence (DNA): TGCGCCAGCAGCCCTTTGGGACAGCGCGGGACTGAAGCTTTCTTT. As protein: CASSPLGQRGTEAFF.

The genes are TRBV20-1 and TRBJ2-7; no clear D. Germline V gene data show CDR1 as DFQATT and CDR2 as SNEGSKA (reference sequence). Trimming stripped 3 bases from V and 4 bases from J, with 13 bases between. The CDR3 runs to 13 residues. CDR3: CSASLASGYEQYF. The CDR3 DNA is TGCAGTGCTAGTTTGGCTTCGGGTTACGAGCAGTACTTC.

The DNA for the CDR3 is TGTGCCACCAGCAGGAACAGGGGGCGCGGCTATGGCTACACCTTC. Its translation is CATSRNRGRGYGYTF. The genes are TRBV15 and TRBJ1-2, with 9 bases fitting TRBD1. V shed 3 bases and J 4 bases; nucleotides not matched to a gene: 6. The CDR3 sequence is 15 residues long. Germline V lookup: CDR1 LNHNV, CDR2 YYDKDF (reference sequence).

This chain links TRBV5-1 with TRBJ2-7; maybe TRBD2 (6 bases). The CDR3 has 16 amino acids. Trimming took off 4 bases at V and 9 bases at J, with 26 bases between the two ends. The V gene's germline CDR1 is SGHRS and CDR2 YFSETQ. The CDR3 region is CASSPTGRDGVGWQYF. The CDR3 DNA follows: TGCGCCAGCAGCCCCACCGGGCGGGACGGCGTTGGATGGCAGTACTTC.

The genes are TRBV27 and TRBJ2-7, with 8 bases identical to TRBD2. The CDR3 covers 14 residues. The V gene end was trimmed by 4 bases and the J gene end by 5 bases; junction bases not matched to a gene: 7. The germline CDR1 and CDR2 sequences are MNHEY and SMNVEV (reference sequence). For the CDR3, the DNA is TGTGCCAGCAGTTCCCGGACTAGCCCCAACGAGCAGTACTTC. It yields the protein CASSSRTSPNEQYF.

The CDR3 reads CASISGGNQPQHF. DNA of the CDR3: TGTGCCAGCATATCAGGGGGTAATCAGCCCCAGCATTTT. The rearrangement links TRBV28 to TRBJ1-5; 7 bases map to TRBD1. V gave up 7 bases and J gave up 4 bases; unmatched junction bases: 4. Germline V gene sequence: CDR1 MDHEN, CDR2 SYDVKM. The CDR3 covers 13 residues.

The J gene is TRBJ2-5, the V gene TRBV6-2 or TRBV6-3; 12 bases agree with TRBD2. This CDR3 region has 18 residues. V was clipped by 0 bases and J by 7 bases; unmatched bases: 12. Germline CDR1 reads MNHEY; CDR2 reads SVGEGT. The CDR3 DNA reads TGTGCCAGCAGTTACTCGCTGACTAGCGGGGGAACGGACGGGACCCAGTACTTC. This translates into CASSYSLTSGGTDGTQYF.

The chain couples TRBV7-6 to TRBJ1-3; D might be TRBD1 (6 bases). The V gene's germline CDR1 is SGHVS and CDR2 FNYEAQ. Trimming cost V 0 bases and J 5 bases, with 11 bases left between them. This CDR3 contains 15 residues. The CDR3 loop is CASSLASGARNTIYF. The CDR3 nucleotides read TGTGCCAGCAGCTTAGCCTCAGGGGCCCGAAACACCATATATTTT.

The chain is built from TRBV24-1 and TRBJ1-2; D is uncertain. Between the trimmed V and J ends, which lost 3 bases and 2 bases, there was a span of 6 bases. Germline V CDR1 and CDR2: KGHDR, SFDVKD. There are 13 residues in the CDR3. The CDR3 sequence: CATSDTVNYGYTF. As DNA, the CDR3 is TGTGCCACCAGTGATACAGTAAACTATGGCTACACCTTC.

The chain links TRBV2 to TRBJ2-7; D possibly corresponds to TRBD2 (5 bases). The CDR3 loop spans 13 amino acids. V gave up 6 bases and J gave up 0 bases, with 9 bases separating them. CDR1 and CDR2 from the germline V gene are SNHLY and FYNNEI. The CDR3 region is CASRREPSYEQYF. CDR3 bases: TGTGCCAGCAGGAGGGAGCCCTCCTACGAGCAGTACTTC.

The chain employs TRBV24-1 and TRBJ2-1; 8 bases are a match to TRBD2. The CDR3 contains 16 residues. J lost 2 bases, V lost 6 bases, and 8 bases had no gene match. The V gene's germline CDR1 is KGHDR and CDR2 SFDVKD. The CDR3 loop reads CATSSALAGTYNEQFF. CDR3 sequence (DNA): TGTGCCACCAGTTCGGCGCTAGCGGGCACCTACAATGAGCAGTTCTTC.

The rearrangement uses TRBV5-5 and TRBJ2-7; a possible D gene is TRBD2 (6 bases). V lost 4 bases and J lost 0, with 8 bases in between. This CDR3 has 13 residues. Germline V gene data show CDR1 as SGHKS and CDR2 as YYEKEE (reference sequence). The CDR3 DNA reads as TGTGCCAGCAGCCCGGGGGTCTCCTACGAGCAGTACTTC. Residues: CASSPGVSYEQYF.

This chain uses TRBV6-5 with TRBJ2-7; TRBD1 might be the D (5 bases). V was clipped by 6 bases and J by 7 bases, with 16 bases between them. CDR1 MNHEY and CDR2 SVGAGI come from the germline V gene. The CDR3 spans 13 residues. This CDR3 is CASRLLGQGEQYF. CDR3 sequence (DNA): TGTGCCAGCAGGCTCCTAGGCCAGGGTGAGCAGTACTTC.

The sample holds one count of this clone. V is TRBV27 and J is TRBJ2-7; 11 nucleotides line up with TRBD2. This CDR3 region has 15 residues. V gave up 4 bases and J gave up 0 bases; unmatched junction bases: 2. Per the germline V gene, CDR1 is MNHEY and CDR2 is SMNVEV (reference sequence). CDR3 region: CASSSTSGDSYEQYF. Written as DNA, the CDR3 is TGTGCCAGCAGTTCGACTAGCGGGGACTCCTACGAGCAGTACTTC.

The V call is TRBV30, the J call TRBJ2-4; D unclear. The germline V gene has CDR1 GTSNPN and CDR2 SVGIG (reference sequence). This CDR3 is 11 amino acids long. V gave up 5 bases and J gave up 9 bases, with 11 bases separating them. The CDR3 protein is CAWGTQSIQYF. The CDR3 region has the DNA TGTGCCTGGGGTACACAGAGCATTCAGTACTTC.

The chain is built from TRBV5-1 and TRBJ2-7; TRBD1 matches at 8 bases. This CDR3 is 15 amino acids long. CDR1 SGHRS and CDR2 YFSETQ come from the germline V gene. The V segment lost 0 bases and the J segment 2 bases; nucleotides outside the gene matches: 4. The CDR3 DNA follows: TGCGCCAGCAGCTTGGGTGGGACAGGCACCTACGAGCAGTACTTC. As protein: CASSLGGTGTYEQYF. Filled out from reference TRBV5-1 and TRBJ2-7, the complete variable domain reads KAGVTQTPRYLIKTRGQQVTLSCSPISGHRSVSWYQQTPGQGLQFLFEYFSETQRNKGNFPGRFSGRQFSNSRSEMNVSTLELGDSALYLCASSLGGTGTYEQYFGPGTRLTVT.

V is TRBV5-4 and J is TRBJ1-5, with D possibly TRBD1 on 5 matching bases. Germline V gives CDR1 SGHNT, CDR2 YYREEE (reference sequence). The CDR3 covers 16 residues. The V end was cut by 2 bases, the J end by 3 bases, with 15 bases between. The CDR3 nucleotides are TGTGCCAGCAGCTTTGGGGGGTCTGGTTACAATCAGCCCCAGCATTTT. Translating gives CASSFGGSGYNQPQHF.

The CDR3 loop reads CAWGRTGLYYGYTF. As DNA, the CDR3 is TGTGCCTGGGGGAGGACAGGGTTGTACTATGGCTACACCTTC. This chain uses TRBV30 with TRBJ1-2; 8 bases match TRBD1. CDR1 is GTSNPN, CDR2 SVGIG, per germline (reference sequence). CDR3 size: 14 residues. V dropped 5 bases and J dropped 3; count of bases not matched to a gene: 8.

This rearrangement joins TRBV19 to TRBJ2-3; 8 bases match TRBD2. Germline trimming cut 7 bases from V and 2 bases from J; bases unmatched to any gene: 8. Per the germline V gene, CDR1 is LNHDA and CDR2 is SQIVND (reference sequence). This CDR3 spans 15 amino acids. The CDR3 DNA reads TGTGCCAGTAATAATCCGGGACTAGACACAGATACGCAGTATTTT. Translating gives CASNNPGLDTDTQYF.

The chain employs TRBV28 and TRBJ2-1; D remains unclear. V lost 2 bases and J lost 3, with 8 bases in between. Germline values: CDR1 MDHEN, CDR2 SYDVKM. The CDR3 is 14 amino acids. The CDR3 reads CASSLGPFYNEQFF. The CDR3 DNA is TGTGCCAGCAGTTTAGGCCCTTTCTACAATGAGCAGTTCTTC. Using reference TRBV28 and TRBJ2-1 for the parts outside the CDR3, the full variable domain is DVKVTQSSRYLVKRTGEKVFLECVQDMDHENMFWYRQDPGLGLRLIYFSYDVKMKEKGDIPEGYSVSREKKERFSLILESASTNQTSMYLCASSLGPFYNEQFFGPGTRLTVL.

The J gene is TRBJ1-1, the V gene TRBV6-5; D remains unclear. CDR1 and CDR2 (germline): MNHEY, SVGAGI. The CDR3 extends over 14 amino acids. V was trimmed by 8 bases and J by 1 base, leaving 14 bases between them. CDR3 residues: CASGSEGGNTEAFF. CDR3 DNA: TGTGCCAGCGGTTCCGAGGGAGGGAACACTGAAGCTTTCTTT.

V and J are TRBV2 and TRBJ2-1; 10 nucleotides align to TRBD2. Germline-derived CDR1 and CDR2 are SNHLY and FYNNEI. CDR3 size: 14 residues. Germline trimming cut 7 bases from V and 2 bases from J; bases unmatched to any gene: 2. The CDR3 protein is CASISGRAYNEQFF. In nucleotides, the CDR3 is TGTGCCAGCATCAGCGGGAGGGCCTACAATGAGCAGTTCTTC. Complete variable domain (other parts from reference TRBV2 and TRBJ2-1): EPEVTQTPSHQVTQMGQEVILRCVPISNHLYFYWYRQILGQKVEFLVSFYNNEISEKSEIFDDQFSVERPDGSNFTLKIRSTKLEDSAMYFCASISGRAYNEQFFGPGTRLTVL.

J is TRBJ2-5 and V is TRBV3-1 (or the pseudogene TRBV3-2); the match to TRBD1 covers 9 bases. The CDR3 has 18 residues. Germline V lookup: CDR1 LGHDT, CDR2 YNNKEL (reference sequence). Germline trimming cut 2 bases from V and 2 bases from J; bases unmatched to any gene: 12. The chain's CDR3 is CASSQRSKTGGVQETQYF. In nucleotides, the CDR3 is TGTGCCAGCAGCCAACGGTCAAAGACAGGGGGGGTTCAAGAGACCCAGTACTTC.

This CDR3 reads CASSHRGGGNEQFF. The CDR3 DNA follows: TGTGCCAGCAGCCATCGGGGGGGCGGGAATGAGCAGTTCTTC. The chain is built from TRBV4-2 and TRBJ2-1, with TRBD2 matching 8 bases. This CDR3 spans 14 amino acids. Germline V gives CDR1 LGHNA, CDR2 YNFKEQ. J gave up 7 bases and V 3 bases, and 5 bases lay outside the gene matches.

This clone has only one observation. This rearrangement joins TRBV7-9 to TRBJ2-1; TRBD2 might be the D (6 bases). The germline V gene has CDR1 SEHNR and CDR2 FQNEAQ (reference sequence). This CDR3 is built from 13 residues. V was shortened by 5 bases and J by 8 bases, with 13 bases between the two germline ends. CDR3 sequence reads: CASSRRLVDEQFF. The CDR3 DNA is TGTGCCAGCAGCCGACGACTAGTCGATGAGCAGTTCTTC.

The V and J genes are TRBV24-1 and TRBJ2-2, with D possibly matching TRBD1 (6 bases). Trimming cost V 2 bases and J 0 bases, with 9 bases left between them. CDR3 length: 16 amino acids. In germline, CDR1 is KGHDR, CDR2 SFDVKD. In nucleotides, the CDR3 is TGTGCCACCAGTGATTCAGGGGTCCCGAACACCGGGGAGCTGTTTTTT. This encodes CATSDSGVPNTGELFF.